This T cell receptor (beta chain) was observed in a study of blood T cells in healthy people across ages (dated by TCRdb to between 2015 and 2017). General notes on the study: In model experiments, template switching captured roughly one uniquely barcoded TCR beta cDNA molecule for every two T cells. Donors were grouped into four age groups: young (average 16 years), middle-aged (roughly 38), aged (62) and long-lived (approximately 81). Age-related changes in TCR beta repertoire diversity were measured in the study by deep sequencing normalized with unique cDNA molecular identifiers. Two additional independent replicas of 1 million unique cDNA reads from the same blood draw were analyzed for two donors (one aged 18 to 29 and one aged 80 or older). Donors of different ages were randomly distributed across sequencing lanes to avoid experimental bias.

The donors were around 39 Caucasian individuals from Russia, aged roughly 6 to 100 years, who were systemically healthy. About 10 milliliters of peripheral blood were collected from each donor into EDTA-treated Vacutainer tubes. Ficoll-Paque density-gradient centrifugation was used to isolate PBMCs, with at least 7 million per sample. Total RNA, at least 5 micrograms per sample, was extracted from PBMCs with Trizol reagent. Naive CD45RAhigh/CD27high T cell percentages were measured by flow cytometry on a PBMC aliquot from every donor. The method behind the library was 5' RACE. Sequenced using an Illumina HiSeq 2500. The second PCR ran for about 6 to 12 cycles and used a J-beta primer mix along with a sample-barcoded 5' primer. A template-switch 5' adaptor carrying 12 random nucleotides introduced a unique molecular identifier onto each TCR beta cDNA molecule. At least 3 million CDR3-containing paired-end reads were obtained from each sample. All of the RNA was converted into first-strand cDNA using the Mint cDNA synthesis kit, with a TRBC-specific oligonucleotide serving as the primer. All cDNA was treated with uracil-DNA glycosylase and then went through a first 18-cycle PCR with the universal primers M1SS and BC2_uni_R. In the source study's methods: Normalization of each sample was performed by random selection of 1 million high-quality reads, each carrying a distinct molecular identifier. Reads sharing molecular identifiers were discarded rather than binned into consensus sequences. MiTCR, set to a Q25 quality threshold and the strictest error-elimination algorithm, was used for CDR3 identification, clonotype clustering and error correction. A nonparametric unseen species model with Euler transformation was used to estimate lower-bound total TCR beta diversity. TCRdb reran the public reads through fastp at Q25 and MiXCR, keeping productive beta chains. Duplicate CDR3 protein sequences are folded into a single record with the most common DNA and genes. What appears here as the V and J calls and clone size reflects TCRdb's work, not the paper's. This sample gives about 830,000 distinct CDR3 sequences in total; 55% to 65% of them show up just once. The top ten constitute about a quarter of the sample.

This clonotype has ten or more counts. What this receptor recognizes is not known. Qualities for individual bases were not recorded, and no much larger clone is one base off. General study outcomes and caveats: Donor CMV infection status was unknown, potentially confounding age-related changes in expanded clonotypes. As age increased, observed TCR beta diversity per million T cells dropped in a roughly linear way, and a significant reduction was already evident by age 40. Compared with the aged group, more naive CD4+ T cells, fewer expanded clones and increased TCR diversity were shown by the long-lived group, suggesting age selection. Estimates of total diversity based on one million sequenced T cells were considered lower bounds and underestimates. The percentage of naive T cells measured by flow cytometry correlated strongly with observed TCR beta diversity. Bulk unsorted PBMC profiling prevented conclusive comparison of naive and antigen-experienced compartments.

Trimming removed 4 bases from V and 4 bases from J, leaving 12 bases between the germline ends. The CDR1 and CDR2 encoded by the germline V gene are SGHRS and YFSETQ. The CDR3 sequence holds 14 residues, the cysteine and phenylalanine included. Kept here is only the CDR3 DNA, which spans 42 bases and is read in frame from base 1. Specimen: blood. The clonotype was recovered from a man aged 30-40 years in good health. Rearrangement joined TRBV5-1 to TRBJ2-1; no D gene is confidently identified. Here is the DNA: TGCGCCAGCAGCCTAGGGTCGGGTTACAATGAGCAGTTCTTC. Its translation reads: CASSLGSGYNEQFF.